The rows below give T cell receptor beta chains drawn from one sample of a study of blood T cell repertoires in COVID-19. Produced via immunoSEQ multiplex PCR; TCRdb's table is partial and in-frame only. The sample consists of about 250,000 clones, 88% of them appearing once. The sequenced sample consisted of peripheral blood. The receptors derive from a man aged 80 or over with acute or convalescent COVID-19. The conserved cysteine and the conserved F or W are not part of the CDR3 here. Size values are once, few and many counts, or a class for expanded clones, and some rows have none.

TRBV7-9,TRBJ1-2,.,ASSLGGLSYGYT
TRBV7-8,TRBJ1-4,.,ASSPGGPTFEKLF
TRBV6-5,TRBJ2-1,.,ASSYSQDEQF
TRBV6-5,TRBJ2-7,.,ATDRTGDSYEQY
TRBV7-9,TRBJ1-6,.,ASSLRGSSYNSPLH
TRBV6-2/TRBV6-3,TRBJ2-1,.,ASSYGGVGNEQF
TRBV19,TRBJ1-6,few,ASSMGRGLDSPLH
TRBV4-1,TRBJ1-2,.,ASSQGQGFSYGYT
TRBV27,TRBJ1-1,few,ASSLFGRNTEAF
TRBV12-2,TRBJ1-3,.,ASRLGALSGNTIY
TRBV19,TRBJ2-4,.,ASSPPAPGVGAKNIQY
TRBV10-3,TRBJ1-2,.,AIKPGQGAKDGYT
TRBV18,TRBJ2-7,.,ASSPIGFEGQY
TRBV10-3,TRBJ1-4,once,AISESTGGSEKLF
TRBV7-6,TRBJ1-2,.,ASSLNLGQNYGYT
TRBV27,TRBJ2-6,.,ASSLPASSGANVLT
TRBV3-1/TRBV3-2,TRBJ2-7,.,ASSQDGLVYEQY
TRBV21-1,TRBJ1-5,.,ASTSRRVGGPQH
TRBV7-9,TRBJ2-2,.,ASRLDRQNTGELF
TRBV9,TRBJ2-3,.,ASSAGLAGDVDTQY
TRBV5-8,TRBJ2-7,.,ASSLGTAYNEQY
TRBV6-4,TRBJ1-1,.,ASSETGDTEAF
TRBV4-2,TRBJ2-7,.,ASSQVLAGDNEQY
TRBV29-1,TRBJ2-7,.,SVDIAREQY